This entry lists 25 T cell receptor beta chains sequenced from one sample in a study of metastatic and nonmetastatic thyroid tumors. TCRdb reprocessed the PCR reads via MiXCR. The sample carries about 15,000 clones, 24% recorded once. Thyroid surgery was preceded by no treatment in any patient. Source material: tumor tissue. The receptor set was obtained from a female donor with papillary thyroid cancer or a benign thyroid nodule (not recorded which). Some clones in this sample may be carry-over from other donors' samples.

J is TRBJ2-2 and V is TRBV6-1, with D perhaps TRBD1 (5 bases). The CDR3 sequence is 14 residues long. CDR1 and CDR2 (germline): MNHNS, SASEGT. V lost 1 base, J lost 8 bases, and 11 bases lay in between. The CDR3 sequence: CASSEGRVEGELFF. For the CDR3, the DNA is TGTGCCAGCAGTGAAGGCAGGGTTGAAGGGGAGCTGTTTTTT.

The chain has TRBV20-1 and TRBJ1-5; TRBD1 matches 11 bases. CDR1 is DFQATT and CDR2 is SNEGSKA in the germline V gene (reference sequence). The CDR3 extends over 15 amino acids. With V trimmed by 6 bases and J by 3 bases, 7 bases remained unmatched. CDR3: CSANAGQGANQPQHF. The CDR3 bases are TGCAGTGCCAACGCCGGACAGGGGGCCAATCAGCCCCAGCATTTT.

In its sample, this clone ranks as medium-sized. The chain uses TRBV11-2 and TRBJ2-7; D perhaps matches TRBD2 (6 bases). This CDR3 is built from 14 residues. Trimming took off 1 base at V and 5 bases at J, with 12 bases between the two ends. Looked up from germline, CDR1 is SGHAT and CDR2 is FQNNGV. CDR3 in DNA: TGTGCCAGCAGCTTAGTGGGGGGTATTAACGAGCAGTACTTC. Amino acids: CASSLVGGINEQYF.

This clone was picked up many times. The V call is TRBV7-6, the J call TRBJ2-2; weak D call: TRBD2 (7 bases). This CDR3 has 16 residues. Per the germline V gene, CDR1 is SGHVS and CDR2 is FNYEAQ. The V end lost 5 bases, the J end lost 3 bases, and 16 bases lay between the germline ends. The CDR3 here is CASSDTGGAHTGELFF. The CDR3 region has the DNA TGTGCCAGCAGCGATACGGGGGGCGCACACACCGGGGAGCTGTTTTTT.

In this sample, this clone turned up many times. The chain uses TRBV4-1 and TRBJ2-7; D is undetermined. Germline CDR1 is MGHRA and CDR2 is YSYEKL. V lost 0 bases, J lost 1 base, and 13 bases lay in between. The CDR3 is made up of 16 amino acids. The CDR3 sequence is CASSQDWALNSYEQYF. The CDR3, as DNA: TGCGCCAGCAGCCAAGATTGGGCCTTAAATTCCTACGAGCAGTACTTC.

This clone is classed as medium-sized (0.01 to 0.1%). The rearrangement joins TRBV20-1 to TRBJ1-5; 9 positions match TRBD1. V dropped 5 bases and J dropped 6; count of bases not matched to a gene: 14. Germline CDR1 DFQATT, CDR2 SNEGSKA (reference sequence). The CDR3 contains 16 residues. In DNA, the CDR3 is TGCAGTGCTCAATTTAATCCACAGGGGGCCGGTCAGCCCCAGCATTTT. This translates into CSAQFNPQGAGQPQHF.

This clone appeared many times. The gene calls are TRBV29-1 and TRBJ1-1; a weak D match, TRBD1 (5 bases). The germline CDR1 and CDR2 sequences are SQVTM and ANQGSEA. This CDR3 is built from 13 residues. Trimming shortened V by 6 bases and J by 4 bases, and 15 bases separated the two germline ends. As DNA, the CDR3 is TGCAGCGTGCTGACAGTCGATAGCACTGAAGCTTTCTTT. Its protein product is CSVLTVDSTEAFF. Together with reference TRBV29-1 and TRBJ1-1, the CDR3 gives the full variable domain: SAVISQKPSRDICQRGTSLTIQCQVDSQVTMMFWYRQQPGQSLTLIATANQGSEATYESGFVIDKFPISRPNLTFSTLTVSNMSPEDSSIYLCSVLTVDSTEAFFGQGTRLTVV.

In this sample, this clone turned up a few times. V gene TRBV6-4 combines with J gene TRBJ2-6; D gene ambiguous. Germline V CDR1 and CDR2: MRHNA, SNTAGT. This CDR3 contains 18 residues. Trimming left V 0 bases short and J 1 base short, with 13 bases between. The chain's CDR3 is CASSDSRHSQSGANVLTF. The DNA for the CDR3 is TGTGCCAGCAGTGACTCGAGGCACAGCCAATCTGGGGCCAACGTCCTGACTTTC.

This clone was seen only a few times. A much larger clone lies a single base off, so this may be a read error. Other DNA sequences in the same sample also yield this CDR3. V is TRBV18 and J is TRBJ2-1; D unclear. There are 15 residues in the CDR3. Germline V gene lookup returns CDR1 KGHSH and CDR2 LQKENI. CDR3 protein: CASSPVHSDNNEQFF. CDR3 bases: TGCGCCAGCTCCCCGGTTCACTCCGACAACAATGAGCAGTTCTTC.

This clone came up a few times. This chain joins TRBV28 and TRBJ2-2; TRBD2 matches 10 bases. The CDR3 runs 16 residues. V lost 4 bases to trimming and J lost 4 bases; unmatched junction nucleotides: 6. Germline V CDR1 and CDR2: MDHEN, SYDVKM. The CDR3: CASSSPGLAITGELFF. The CDR3 DNA is TGTGCCAGCAGTTCTCCGGGACTAGCGATCACCGGGGAGCTGTTTTTT.

This clone was seen many times. The J gene is TRBJ2-1, the V gene TRBV18, with 11 nucleotides matching TRBD2. V shed 0 bases and J 7 bases; nucleotides not matched to a gene: 5. CDR3 size: 16 residues. Per germline, CDR1 KGHSH and CDR2 LQKENI. The CDR3 DNA sequence: TGTGCCAGCTCACCACCGTCTAGCGGGAGGTTAAATGAGCAGTTCTTC. Protein: CASSPPSSGRLNEQFF.

This clone was observed a few times. The CDR3 loop reads CASSSGTSLSQYF. The CDR3 DNA sequence: TGTGCCAGTAGTTCCGGGACTAGCTTGAGTCAGTACTTC. V is TRBV19 and J is TRBJ2-7; 9 positions agree with TRBD2. The V and J ends lost 5 bases and 10 bases, in that order; junction bases with no gene match: 9. Germline V CDR1 and CDR2: LNHDA, SQIVND (reference sequence). The CDR3 contains 13 residues.

This clone occurred a few times. This chain connects TRBV6-1 to TRBJ2-7, with TRBD2 matching 11 bases. V shed 9 bases and J 3 bases; nucleotides not matched to a gene: 13. The CDR3 loop spans 16 amino acids. The germline V gene encodes CDR1 MNHNS and CDR2 SASEGT. This chain's CDR3 is CASNYNEGTSGYEQYF. The CDR3 region has the DNA TGTGCCAGTAATTATAACGAGGGGACTAGCGGCTACGAGCAGTACTTC.

This chain links TRBV20-1 with TRBJ2-1; D may be TRBD2 (6 bases). The CDR3 is 16 amino acids. The germline CDR1 and CDR2 sequences are DFQATT and SNEGSKA (reference sequence). V lost 3 bases, J lost 4 bases, and 19 bases lay in between. The CDR3 reads CSASSIGLARYNEQFF. DNA for the CDR3: TGCAGTGCTAGTTCGATAGGGCTAGCGCGTTACAATGAGCAGTTCTTC.

This clone is termed medium-sized (0.01 to 0.1%). The rearrangement uses TRBV4-1 and TRBJ1-2; D is ambiguous. This CDR3 spans 15 amino acids. CDR1 and CDR2 from the germline V gene are MGHRA and YSYEKL. The germline V and J ends were trimmed by 0 bases and 8 bases, with 16 bases remaining between them. As DNA, the CDR3 is TGCGCCAGCAGCCAAGATGGCCCCCAAGGTCGGGGCTACACCTTC. Protein sequence: CASSQDGPQGRGYTF.

This clone was detected many times. The gene calls are TRBV11-2 and TRBJ1-2; a possible D gene is TRBD1 (6 bases). V gave up 7 bases and J gave up 7 bases, with 10 bases separating them. The CDR3 is 11 residues long. CDR1 and CDR2 from the germline V gene are SGHAT and FQNNGV. As DNA, the CDR3 is TGTGCCAGCACAGGGGCGGTTGGCTACACCTTC. Its translation is CASTGAVGYTF.

About this clone: This could be a read error, since a much larger clone is one nucleotide away. This chain links TRBV29-1 with TRBJ1-5; D unclear. Germline CDR1 and CDR2: SQVTM and ANQGSEA. The CDR3 contains 13 residues. CDR3 coding DNA: TGCAGCGTTAGAGACGGCGGCAATCATCCCCAGCATTTT. It codes for CSVRDGGNHPQHF.

V gene TRBV9 combines with J gene TRBJ2-7, with D possibly called TRBD1 or TRBD2 (5 bases each). Germline V gene lookup returns CDR1 SGDLS and CDR2 YYNGEE. Trimming cost V 0 bases and J 3 bases, with 13 bases left between them. This CDR3 region has 15 residues. This CDR3 reads CASSVGGAVDYEQYF. In DNA, the CDR3 is TGTGCCAGCAGCGTAGGAGGGGCTGTGGACTACGAGCAGTACTTC.

The chain recombines TRBV20-1 with TRBJ2-7; 11 nucleotides match TRBD2. From germline, CDR1 is DFQATT and CDR2 SNEGSKA (reference sequence). The CDR3 length is 13 residues. Trimming at V came to 1 base and at J to 4 bases, leaving 0 bases not matched to a gene. The CDR3 loop is CSARGLAGYEQYF. CDR3 in DNA: TGCAGTGCTAGAGGACTAGCGGGATACGAGCAGTACTTC.

For this clone: The junction and the germline gene differ at one end; a read error may be behind it. The chain joins TRBV9 to TRBJ2-1, with TRBD2 identical over 10 bases. This CDR3 region has 14 residues. Germline CDR1 SGDLS, CDR2 YYNGEE. CDR3 amino acids: CASRVASGRHEQFF. The CDR3 nucleotides read TGTGCCAGCAGAGTAGCTAGCGGGAGACATGAGCAGTTCTTC.

In its sample, this clone was seen a few times. The rearrangement links TRBV28 to TRBJ2-1; the D gene could be TRBD1 or TRBD2 (5 bases each). Trimming removed 5 bases at V and 10 bases at J, with 12 bases between. This CDR3 spans 12 amino acids. Germline lookup yields CDR1 MDHEN and CDR2 SYDVKM. Here the CDR3 reads CASSPRGFEQFF. The CDR3, as DNA: TGTGCCAGCAGTCCCCGGGGCTTCGAGCAGTTCTTC. Drawing the rest from reference TRBV28 and TRBJ2-1, the complete variable domain is DVKVTQSSRYLVKRTGEKVFLECVQDMDHENMFWYRQDPGLGLRLIYFSYDVKMKEKGDIPEGYSVSREKKERFSLILESASTNQTSMYLCASSPRGFEQFFGPGTRLTVL.

This clone was found many times. This clone may be a read error of a much larger clone one base away. The rearrangement uses TRBV25-1 and TRBJ2-3; 9 nucleotides match TRBD1. The J call may be in error: the DNA end matches TRBJ1-5 better. Germline V gene data show CDR1 as MGHDK and CDR2 as SYGVNS. The CDR3 sequence is 15 residues long. CDR3 bases: TGTGCCAGCAGCCAATGGGGGACAGGGACAGATACGCAGCATTTT. It translates to CASSQWGTGTDTQHF.

This clone was counted many times. One base away lies a much larger clone, so this may be a sequencing read error. The sample holds other DNA sequences that translate to the same CDR3. The V gene is TRBV30, the J gene TRBJ1-3; possibly TRBD1 for D (6 bases). Germline V gene sequence: CDR1 GTSNPN, CDR2 SVGIG (reference sequence). The CDR3 has 12 amino acids. Trimming took 5 bases from V and 9 from J, leaving 14 bases between them. In nucleotides, the CDR3 is TGTGCCTGGTGGGATTTAGGGGGCACCATATATTTT. It yields the protein CAWWDLGGTIYF.

This clone showed up many times. Other nucleotide sequences in the sample specify the same CDR3. The chain recombines TRBV29-1 with TRBJ1-1; D is unresolved. The CDR3 totals 14 residues. Germline V lookup: CDR1 SQVTM, CDR2 ANQGSEA. V gave up 5 bases and J gave up 0 bases, with 13 bases separating them. CDR3 DNA sequence: TGCAGCGTTCCGTTGGGGAGCATGAACACTGAAGCTTTCTTT. Its translation: CSVPLGSMNTEAFF.

This clone was seen at least ten times. The genes are TRBV5-1 and TRBJ2-3; D is tentatively TRBD1 or TRBD2 (5 bases each). Germline CDR1 SGHRS, CDR2 YFSETQ. V was shortened by 0 bases and J by 2 bases, with 10 bases between the two germline ends. This CDR3 contains 15 residues. Here the CDR3 reads CASSLVGTTTDTQYF. CDR3 DNA: TGCGCCAGCAGCTTGGTCGGGACCACCACAGATACGCAGTATTTT.